Included here is one T cell receptor (beta chain) sequence, with context. This entry is derived from a study of blood T cell repertoires in COVID-19. The V and J ends lost 6 bases and 0 bases respectively, with 11 bases between them. The CDR3 is 15 residues long. Germline V lookup: CDR1 SNHLY, CDR2 FYNNEI. The authors' processing: Reference gene primer amplification in the assay estimated nucleated cell counts. The repertoire was sequenced with immunoSEQ multiplex PCR; TCRdb's copy has only in-frame clones and lacks some. V and J calls and clone size follow that table, whereas D and trimming were derived from the DNA. Of more than 110,000 clones in the sample, around 82% were seen once.

The chain links TRBV2 to TRBJ2-2; perhaps TRBD1 as D (6 bases). The origin of this receptor is a woman aged 55-69 years with acute or convalescent COVID-19. The specimen sequenced was peripheral blood. CDR3 coding DNA: TGTGCCAGCAGCTGGCAGGGGACGAACACCGGGGAGCTGTTTTTT. This sequence encodes CASSWQGTNTGELFF.